These 28 T cell receptor beta chains originate from one sample sequenced in a study of T cells expressing NK-cell markers. No DNA is given; TCRdb re-called the 5' RACE reads and lists each CDR3 protein once. Reported are about 460,000 distinct CDR3 sequences; the ten largest clones contain 1.4% to 1.5%. The sample was blood T cells: a sorted CD56 or NKG2C T cell subset, CD4+ or CD8+ T cells, or bulk PBMC T cells (not recorded which). All receptors derive from a woman aged 50 to 60 in good health.

The chain combines TRBV12-3 or TRBV12-4 with TRBJ1-5; TCRdb's D gene call, TRBD1, goes unchecked for lack of DNA. The CDR3 covers 15 residues. This chain's CDR3 is CASSWDTLSNQPQHF.

The V gene is TRBV15, the J gene TRBJ2-7; TCRdb reports TRBD1, a call that lacks DNA to check it against. The CDR3 length is 15 residues. Germline lookup yields CDR1 LNHNV and CDR2 YYDKDF (reference sequence). The CDR3 reads CATSSWGQGSYEQYF.

The genes are TRBV25-1 and TRBJ2-2; TCRdb outputs TRBD1, but without DNA this stays unchecked. This CDR3 contains 13 residues. Germline V CDR1 and CDR2: MGHDK, SYGVNS. The CDR3 protein is CASKPGGTGELFF.

CDR3 region: CASNLQPWTQETQYF. The gene calls are TRBV6-1 and TRBJ2-5. This CDR3 spans 15 amino acids. CDR1 and CDR2 (germline): MNHNS, SASEGT.

V gene TRBV29-1 combines with J gene TRBJ1-4; checking the TCRdb D call of TRBD1 is not possible without DNA. The CDR3 runs 12 residues. CDR1 is SQVTM, CDR2 ANQGSEA, per germline. The CDR3 protein is CSAGQGYEKLFF. Filled out from reference TRBV29-1 and TRBJ1-4, the complete variable domain reads SAVISQKPSRDICQRGTSLTIQCQVDSQVTMMFWYRQQPGQSLTLIATANQGSEATYESGFVIDKFPISRPNLTFSTLTVSNMSPEDSSIYLCSAGQGYEKLFFGSGTQLSVL.

This rearrangement joins TRBV12-5 to TRBJ2-1; TCRdb's D call of TRBD2 is untestable without DNA. The CDR3 has 18 amino acids. CDR1 is LGHNT, CDR2 FRNRAP, per germline. The CDR3 protein is CASGLFSGTSGRGNEQFF.

CDR3 sequence: CSAPRGLNTGELFF. V gene TRBV20-1 combines with J gene TRBJ2-2; the TCRdb call, TRBD1, lacks DNA for checking. Germline V gene lookup returns CDR1 DFQATT and CDR2 SNEGSKA (reference sequence). The CDR3 has 14 residues.

CDR3 region: CSAPGWESYEQYF. The V and J genes are TRBV20-1 and TRBJ2-7. The CDR3 is made up of 13 amino acids. Germline V gene data show CDR1 as DFQATT and CDR2 as SNEGSKA (reference sequence).

The rearrangement links TRBV2 to TRBJ1-2; TCRdb names TRBD1, which stays unverified in the absence of DNA. CDR1 and CDR2 from the germline V gene are SNHLY and FYNNEI. CDR3 length: 14 residues. The CDR3 reads CASRTLGAGYGYTF.

The genes are TRBV12-3 or TRBV12-4 and TRBJ1-5. This CDR3 spans 15 amino acids. The CDR3 loop is CASSLYGKSNQPQHF.

The chain couples TRBV5-1 to TRBJ2-3; the D gene TCRdb calls, TRBD1, cannot be checked with no DNA. The CDR3 runs 13 residues. Per the germline V gene, CDR1 is SGHRS and CDR2 is YFSETQ. CDR3 protein: CAIRARDTDTQYF.

The chain is built from TRBV2 and TRBJ2-7; without DNA, the TCRdb call of TRBD1 cannot be checked. The CDR3 is 14 residues long. Germline CDR1 SNHLY, CDR2 FYNNEI. Here the CDR3 reads CASTLDRGSYEQYF.

The rearrangement uses TRBV20-1 and TRBJ2-1; lacking DNA, the TRBD1 call made by TCRdb goes unchecked. From germline, CDR1 is DFQATT and CDR2 SNEGSKA (reference sequence). CDR3 length: 14 amino acids. CDR3 sequence reads: CSASKGAGGDEQFF.

The J gene is TRBJ2-7, the V gene TRBV10-3. Germline-derived CDR1 and CDR2 are ENHRY and SYGVKD. The CDR3 runs to 11 residues. CDR3 protein: CAIADLGEQYF.

V gene TRBV5-1 combines with J gene TRBJ2-2; as DNA is missing, the TRBD1 call by TCRdb cannot be tested. CDR3 length: 15 amino acids. Germline-derived CDR1 and CDR2 are SGHRS and YFSETQ. The CDR3 sequence: CASGQGLSNTGELFF.

The genes are TRBV6-4 and TRBJ2-1; the D call from TCRdb, TRBD1, cannot be confirmed without DNA. The germline gives CDR1 MRHNA, CDR2 SNTAGT. The CDR3 loop spans 15 amino acids. The CDR3 loop is CASSEGQGIFNEQFF.

The rearrangement joins TRBV28 to TRBJ1-5; TCRdb selects TRBD1, and the lack of DNA leaves this call unchecked. This CDR3 is built from 14 residues. Germline V lookup: CDR1 MDHEN, CDR2 SYDVKM. CDR3: CASRTGGLGQPQHF.

This rearrangement joins TRBV29-1 to TRBJ2-7; TCRdb outputs TRBD1, but without DNA this stays unchecked. This CDR3 comprises 13 residues. The germline V gene has CDR1 SQVTM and CDR2 ANQGSEA. The CDR3 reads CSVTTGGVNEQYF.

The chain uses TRBV19 and TRBJ1-2. Germline lookup yields CDR1 LNHDA and CDR2 SQIVND (reference sequence). The CDR3 has 12 amino acids. The CDR3: CASSIGGVGYTF.

The chain combines TRBV7-6 with TRBJ2-1. CDR1 is SGHVS and CDR2 is FNYEAQ in the germline V gene. CDR3 size: 14 residues. CDR3 protein: CARSSSINGCEQFF. Full variable domain (outside the CDR3, taken from reference TRBV7-6 and TRBJ2-1): GAGVSQSPRYKVTKRGQDVALRCDPISGHVSLYWYRQALGQGPEFLTYFNYEAQQDKSGLPNDRFSAERPEGSISTLTIQRTEQRDSAMYRCARSSSINGCEQFFGPGTRLTVL.

This sequence joins TRBV27 and TRBJ2-7; TCRdb picks TRBD2, but there is no DNA to check that call. Germline CDR1 reads MNHEY; CDR2 reads SMNVEV (reference sequence). This CDR3 has 15 residues. CDR3 protein: CASSLAGNEFYEQYF.

The rearrangement links TRBV6-2 or TRBV6-3 to TRBJ1-3; TCRdb selects TRBD1, and the lack of DNA leaves this call unchecked. The CDR3 extends over 17 amino acids. Germline V gene sequence: CDR1 MNHEY, CDR2 SVGEGT. The CDR3 sequence: CASSYSRRTASGNTIYF.

The J gene is TRBJ2-2, the V gene TRBV5-1; the TCRdb call, TRBD1, lacks DNA for checking. The V gene's germline CDR1 is SGHRS and CDR2 YFSETQ. The CDR3 is 15 residues long. CDR3 in amino acids: CASSARVTDTGELFF.

The V and J genes are TRBV5-1 and TRBJ2-3; TCRdb returns TRBD1, unconfirmable since there is no DNA. This CDR3 spans 16 amino acids. The germline CDR1 and CDR2 sequences are SGHRS and YFSETQ. This chain's CDR3 is CASSLRQGGGTDTQYF.

The J gene is TRBJ1-2, the V gene TRBV12-3 or TRBV12-4; TCRdb selects TRBD1, and the lack of DNA leaves this call unchecked. The CDR3 is 16 amino acids. This CDR3 is CASSLANRGQYYGYTF.

V gene TRBV6-5 combines with J gene TRBJ2-3. CDR3 length equals 13 residues. Germline CDR1 is MNHEY and CDR2 is SVGAGI. The CDR3 loop is CASSRIGTDTQYF.

This chain joins TRBV29-1 and TRBJ2-7; TCRdb picks TRBD1, but there is no DNA to check that call. The CDR3 has 14 residues. Germline V gene lookup returns CDR1 SQVTM and CDR2 ANQGSEA. This CDR3 reads CSVAIGTGHYEQYF.

This rearrangement joins TRBV9 to TRBJ2-3; the TCRdb D gene call, TRBD1, has no DNA to confirm it. The CDR3 spans 15 residues. Germline V gives CDR1 SGDLS, CDR2 YYNGEE. CDR3 sequence reads: CASSVVGGDGDTQYF.